The next 23 T cell receptor beta chains were all read from a single sample in a study of CD8+CD57+ T cells in acquired aplastic anemia. TCR beta VDJ and CDR3 were profiled, and genomic DNA was the template. TCRdb recomputed calls from the reads with MiXCR, one row per CDR3 protein. The data contain 250,000 to 300,000 distinct CDR3 sequences, approximately 56% of them singletons. The specimen sequenced was sorted CD4+, CD8+, or CD8+CD57+ T cells (not recorded which) from PBMCs. The source of these receptors is a human donor with severe aplastic anemia or a healthy control (not recorded which).

The chain recombines TRBV7-9 with TRBJ2-7; 7 bases align to TRBD1. CDR3 size: 15 residues. Germline V gives CDR1 SEHNR, CDR2 FQNEAQ (reference sequence). Germline trimming cut 1 base from V and 2 bases from J; bases unmatched to any gene: 5. The CDR3 sequence is CASSLEVGGPYEQYF. Here the CDR3 DNA reads TGTGCCAGCAGCTTAGAGGTAGGGGGCCCCTACGAGCAGTACTTC.

The sample holds a few counts of this clonotype. V gene TRBV24-1 combines with J gene TRBJ2-1; D is perhaps TRBD1 (6 bases). V gave up 1 base and J gave up 5 bases, with 14 bases separating them. Germline CDR1 KGHDR, CDR2 SFDVKD. The CDR3 consists of 16 residues. The CDR3, as DNA: TGTGCCACCAGTGATTTCGAGACAGGAGTAAACAATGAGCAGTTCTTC. As protein: CATSDFETGVNNEQFF.

This clonotype was picked up many times. The rearrangement uses TRBV6-2 or TRBV6-3 and TRBJ2-1, with TRBD1 matching over 9 bases. The CDR3 contains 15 residues. V dropped 4 bases and J dropped 14; count of bases not matched to a gene: 15. Per the germline V gene, CDR1 is MNHEY and CDR2 is SVGEGT. The CDR3 nucleotides are TGTGCCAGCAGTTCACGGACAGGGGAAGGGGCTTGGAAGTTCTTC. Its translation: CASSSRTGEGAWKFF.

The rearrangement joins TRBV2 to TRBJ1-5, with D unclear. Trimming removed 4 bases at V and 10 bases at J, with 11 bases between. Germline V gene sequence: CDR1 SNHLY, CDR2 FYNNEI. The CDR3 extends over 12 amino acids. CDR3 in amino acids: CASSGLLDPQHF. In nucleotides, the CDR3 is TGTGCCAGCAGTGGTCTACTGGACCCCCAGCATTTT.

The chain links TRBV7-9 to TRBJ2-7; 10 bases align to TRBD1. This CDR3 is 16 amino acids long. V dropped 5 bases and J dropped 6; count of bases not matched to a gene: 13. Per the germline V gene, CDR1 is SEHNR and CDR2 is FQNEAQ (reference sequence). CDR3 loop: CASSPRVWGQGSEQYF. The CDR3 bases are TGTGCCAGCAGCCCGCGGGTATGGGGACAGGGGAGCGAGCAGTACTTC.

This clonotype appeared a few times. The chain recombines TRBV20-1 with TRBJ1-5; the D is unclear. This CDR3 comprises 12 residues. V was pared by 5 bases and J by 1 base, with 6 bases between. Germline assignment: CDR1 DFQATT and CDR2 SNEGSKA (reference sequence). CDR3 region: CSALESNQPQHF. For the CDR3, the DNA is TGCAGTGCTCTGGAAAGCAATCAGCCCCAGCATTTT.

This CDR3 reads CSASGSQGETQYF. The CDR3, as DNA: TGCAGTGCTAGCGGGAGTCAAGGAGAGACCCAGTACTTC. The chain uses TRBV20-1 and TRBJ2-5; tentative D call: TRBD2 (6 bases). The V end lost 3 bases, the J end lost 4 bases, and 12 bases lay between the germline ends. The CDR3 consists of 13 residues. Germline V gives CDR1 DFQATT, CDR2 SNEGSKA (reference sequence).

This clonotype was seen ten or more times. CDR3 nucleotide sequence: TGCAGCGTGACGAGAAGGACCCACTACAATGAGCAGTTCTTC. Translation: CSVTRRTHYNEQFF. The gene calls are TRBV29-1 and TRBJ2-1; no firm D call. The CDR3 is 14 amino acids. Trimming left V 6 bases short and J 3 bases short, with 15 bases between. Germline V gene sequence: CDR1 SQVTM, CDR2 ANQGSEA.

This chain connects TRBV7-6 to TRBJ1-1; TRBD1 matches at 7 bases. Germline loops: CDR1 SGHVS, CDR2 FNYEAQ. The V gene end was trimmed by 1 base and the J gene end by 4 bases; junction bases not matched to a gene: 3. CDR3 length equals 14 residues. CDR3 in DNA: TGTGCCAGCAGCTTAGGGACAGGATTCACTGAAGCTTTCTTT. This sequence encodes CASSLGTGFTEAFF.

The table lists this clonotype with a count of one. Given the absence of the conserved phenylalanine or tryptophan at the CDR3 end, a read error is likely. The chain joins TRBV2 to TRBJ2-7; TRBD1 agrees at 7 bases. CDR1 is SNHLY, CDR2 FYNNEI, per germline. CDR3 length: 15 amino acids. J was trimmed by 1 base and V by 3 bases; bases with no gene match: 6. This chain's CDR3 is CASSEETGRSYEQYL. The CDR3 bases are TGTGCCAGCAGTGAGGAGACAGGGCGATCCTACGAGCAGTACTTA.

The sample holds a few counts of this clonotype. The rearrangement uses TRBV29-1 and TRBJ2-7; 9 nucleotides align to TRBD2. Germline V gene lookup returns CDR1 SQVTM and CDR2 ANQGSEA. With V trimmed by 5 bases and J by 7 bases, 12 bases remained unmatched. The CDR3 covers 14 residues. In DNA, the CDR3 is TGCAGCGTTAAATGGGGTAGCGGGAGTAGAGAGCAGTACTTC. It yields the protein CSVKWGSGSREQYF.

This clonotype has a count of ten or more. The chain is built from TRBV5-1 and TRBJ2-3; 11 bases align to TRBD2. This CDR3 has 17 amino acids. After removal of 2 bases from V and 1 base from J, the junction contained 6 bases not matched to a gene. The germline V gene has CDR1 SGHRS and CDR2 YFSETQ. DNA of the CDR3: TGCGCCAGCAGCTTCATGACTAGCGGGGATGGCACAGATACGCAGTATTTT. Translation: CASSFMTSGDGTDTQYF.

This sequence joins TRBV20-1 and TRBJ2-1; TRBD2 aligns across 11 bases. CDR1 is DFQATT and CDR2 is SNEGSKA in the germline V gene (reference sequence). The CDR3 totals 16 residues. V lost 1 base, J lost 6 bases, and 8 bases stayed unmatched. The CDR3 loop reads CSARVRVSGGANEQFF. CDR3 coding DNA: TGCAGTGCTAGAGTTCGCGTTAGCGGGGGGGCCAATGAGCAGTTCTTC.

This chain joins TRBV7-2 and TRBJ2-7; 10 nucleotides align to TRBD2. V was pared by 4 bases and J by 6 bases, with 15 bases of the junction left unmatched. Germline V gives CDR1 SGHTA, CDR2 FQGNSA. The CDR3 spans 17 residues. The CDR3 protein is CASSSKGLAGAAGEQYF. The DNA of the CDR3 is TGTGCCAGCAGCTCCAAGGGTCTAGCGGGGGCCGCGGGCGAGCAGTACTTC.

This clonotype was seen once. The chain combines TRBV5-1 with TRBJ1-5, with a tentative D call TRBD1 (5 bases). Trimming shortened V by 4 bases and J by 4 bases, and 12 bases separated the two germline ends. This CDR3 spans 14 amino acids. Germline CDR1 reads SGHRS; CDR2 reads YFSETQ. Here the CDR3 DNA reads TGCGCCAGCAGCCAGGCAGGGTTGAATCAGCCCCAGCATTTT. Translating it yields CASSQAGLNQPQHF.

The rearrangement uses TRBV19 and TRBJ1-5; possibly TRBD1 for D (6 bases). Germline V gene data show CDR1 as LNHDA and CDR2 as SQIVND (reference sequence). V lost 3 bases to trimming and J lost 11 bases, with 11 bases between them. The CDR3 is made up of 12 amino acids. DNA for the CDR3: TGTGCCAGTAGTATTAGGGGGGCGTCCCAGCATTTT. This translates into CASSIRGASQHF.

Regarding this clonotype: This may arise from a read error, as a much more abundant clone is one base away. The chain combines TRBV18 with TRBJ1-1; D is uncertain. Germline loops: CDR1 KGHSH, CDR2 LQKENI. This CDR3 spans 13 amino acids. This CDR3 is CASSPDLNTGAFF. The CDR3, as DNA: TGTGCCAGCTCACCAGACCTGAACACTGGAGCTTTCTTT.

The chain uses TRBV7-9 and TRBJ2-5; 10 positions match TRBD2. Germline-derived CDR1 and CDR2 are SEHNR and FQNEAQ (reference sequence). The CDR3 length is 16 residues. Germline trimming cut 2 bases from V and 4 bases from J; bases unmatched to any gene: 7. The CDR3 protein is CASSLNLAGEGETQYF. The CDR3 nucleotides read TGTGCCAGCAGCTTAAACCTAGCGGGGGAAGGAGAGACCCAGTACTTC.

The chain has TRBV10-3 and TRBJ2-7; 9 positions match TRBD1. Per germline, CDR1 ENHRY and CDR2 SYGVKD. With 7 bases clipped from V and 2 bases from J, the junction kept 6 bases outside the gene matches. The CDR3 consists of 14 residues. This CDR3 reads CAITQGQGPYEQYF. CDR3 nucleotide sequence: TGTGCCATCACCCAGGGACAGGGACCCTACGAGCAGTACTTC.

The rearrangement links TRBV20-1 to TRBJ1-1; D call uncertain. Trimming took off 4 bases at V and 3 bases at J, with 9 bases between the two ends. Germline CDR1 and CDR2: DFQATT and SNEGSKA (reference sequence). The CDR3 is made up of 12 amino acids. Here the CDR3 reads CSANTGYTEAFF. The CDR3 DNA sequence: TGCAGTGCTAACACCGGGTACACTGAAGCTTTCTTT.

This clonotype was counted many times. CDR3 loop: CATSDPGKSYNEQFF. Written as DNA, the CDR3 is TGTGCCACCAGTGATCCAGGGAAATCCTACAATGAGCAGTTCTTC. V gene TRBV24-1 combines with J gene TRBJ2-1, with D perhaps TRBD1 (5 bases). Germline CDR1 reads KGHDR; CDR2 reads SFDVKD. V was cut by 3 bases and J by 1 base, with 9 bases left in between. The CDR3 spans 15 residues.

The chain has TRBV20-1 and TRBJ1-1; 11 nucleotides agree with TRBD1. Germline V gene lookup returns CDR1 DFQATT and CDR2 SNEGSKA (reference sequence). The CDR3 covers 12 residues. V lost 6 bases and J lost 14; bases outside the gene matches: 11. The CDR3 reads CSAGQGAREQFF. In nucleotides, the CDR3 is TGCAGTGCAGGACAGGGGGCAAGGGAGCAGTTCTTT.

This clonotype was seen repeatedly, ten times or more. The chain carries TRBV30 and TRBJ2-3, with D maybe TRBD2 (5 bases). Trimming shortened V by 0 bases and J by 6 bases, and 7 bases separated the two germline ends. Germline loops: CDR1 GTSNPN, CDR2 SVGIG (reference sequence). This CDR3 spans 12 amino acids. The CDR3 loop reads CAWSVGGDTQYF. DNA of the CDR3: TGTGCCTGGAGTGTCGGCGGGGATACGCAGTATTTT.